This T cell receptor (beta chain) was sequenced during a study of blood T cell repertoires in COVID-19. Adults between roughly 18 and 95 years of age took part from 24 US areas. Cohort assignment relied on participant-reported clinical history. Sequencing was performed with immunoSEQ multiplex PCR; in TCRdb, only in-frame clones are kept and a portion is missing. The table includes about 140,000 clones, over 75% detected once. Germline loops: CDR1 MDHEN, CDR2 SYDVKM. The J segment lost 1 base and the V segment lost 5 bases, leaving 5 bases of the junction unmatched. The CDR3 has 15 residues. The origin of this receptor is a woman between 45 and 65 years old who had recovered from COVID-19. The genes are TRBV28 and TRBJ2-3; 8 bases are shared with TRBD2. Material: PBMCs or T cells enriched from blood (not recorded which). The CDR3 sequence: CASSILAGGTDTQYF. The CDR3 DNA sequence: TGTGCCAGCAGTATTCTAGCGGGTGGCACAGATACGCAGTATTTT.